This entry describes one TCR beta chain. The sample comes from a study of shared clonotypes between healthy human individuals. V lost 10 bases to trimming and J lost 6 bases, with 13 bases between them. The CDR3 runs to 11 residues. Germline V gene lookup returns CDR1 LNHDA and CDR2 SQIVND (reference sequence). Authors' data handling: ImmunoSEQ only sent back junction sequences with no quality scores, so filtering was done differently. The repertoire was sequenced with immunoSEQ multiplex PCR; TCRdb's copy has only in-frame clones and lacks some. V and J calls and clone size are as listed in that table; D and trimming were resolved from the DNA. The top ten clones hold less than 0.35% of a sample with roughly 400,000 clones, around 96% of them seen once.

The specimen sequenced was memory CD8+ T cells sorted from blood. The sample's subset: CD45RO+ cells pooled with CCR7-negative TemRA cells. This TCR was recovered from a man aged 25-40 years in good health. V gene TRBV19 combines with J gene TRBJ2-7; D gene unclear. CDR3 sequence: CATTRWGEQYF. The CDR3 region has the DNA TGTGCCACCACACGGTGGGGCGAGCAGTACTTC.